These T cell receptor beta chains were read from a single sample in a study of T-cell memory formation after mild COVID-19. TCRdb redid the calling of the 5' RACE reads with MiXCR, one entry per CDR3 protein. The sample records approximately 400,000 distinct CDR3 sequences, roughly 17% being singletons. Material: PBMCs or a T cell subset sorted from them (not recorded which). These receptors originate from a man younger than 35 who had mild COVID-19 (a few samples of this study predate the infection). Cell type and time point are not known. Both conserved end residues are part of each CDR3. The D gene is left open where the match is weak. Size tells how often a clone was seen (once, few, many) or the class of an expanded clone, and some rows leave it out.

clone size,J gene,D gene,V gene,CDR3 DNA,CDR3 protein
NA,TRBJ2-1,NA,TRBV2,TGTGCCAGCAGTGAACCTTCCGGGGACAATGAGCAGTTCTTC,CASSEPSGDNEQFF
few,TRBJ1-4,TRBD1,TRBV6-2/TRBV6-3,TGTGCCAGCACCCGACAGGGGGCTCGAGAAAAACTGTTTTTT,CASTRQGAREKLFF
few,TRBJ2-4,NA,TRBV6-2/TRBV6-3,TGTGCCAGCAGTTACGGCAACACGGACATTCAGTACTTC,CASSYGNTDIQYF
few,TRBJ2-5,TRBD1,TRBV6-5,TGTGCCAGCAGTCAGGGGGCAAGGACCCAGTACTTC,CASSQGARTQYF
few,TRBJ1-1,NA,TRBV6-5,TGTGCCAGCAGTTACTCGATCGCCGGGAACACTGAAGCTTTCTTT,CASSYSIAGNTEAFF
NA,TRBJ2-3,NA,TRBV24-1,TGTGCCACCAGTGACTCCGTCACAGATACGCAGTATTTT,CATSDSVTDTQYF
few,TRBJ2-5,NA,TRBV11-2,TGTGCCAGCAAGCAAACGGGACCGTCTCAAGAGACCCAGTACTTC,CASKQTGPSQETQYF
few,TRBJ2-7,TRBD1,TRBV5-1,TGCGCCAGCAGTACTGACAGGGGTTACGAGCAGTACTTC,CASSTDRGYEQYF
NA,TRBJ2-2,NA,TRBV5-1,TGCGCCAGCAGCTATACGACTCCCCCAACCGGGGAGCTGTTTTTT,CASSYTTPPTGELFF
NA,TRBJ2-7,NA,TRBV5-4,TGTGCCAGCAGCTCGCTAATGGGGGGCGAGCAGTACTTC,CASSSLMGGEQYF
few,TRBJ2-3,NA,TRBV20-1,TGCAGTGCTACTCGTGTCACAGATACGCAGTATTTT,CSATRVTDTQYF
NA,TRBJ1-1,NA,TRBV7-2,TGTGCCAGCAGCTTATGGTTAAGCACTGAAGCTTTCTTT,CASSLWLSTEAFF
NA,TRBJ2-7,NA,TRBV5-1,TGCGCCAGCAGCTTTTCCACGCGACAATCCGGGGAGTACTTC,CASSFSTRQSGEYF
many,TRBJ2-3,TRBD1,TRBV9,TGTGCCAGCAGCGTCTTCACGGGACAGGGCACAGATACGCAGTATTTT,CASSVFTGQGTDTQYF
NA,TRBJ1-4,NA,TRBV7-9,TGTGCCAGCAGCCCGCGGGAAAAACTGTTTTTT,CASSPREKLFF
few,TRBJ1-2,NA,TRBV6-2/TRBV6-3,TGTGCCAGCAGTTACTGGGGACGGGAAGAAGCTAACTATGGCTACACCTTC,CASSYWGREEANYGYTF
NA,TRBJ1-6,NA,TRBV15,TGTGCCACCAGCAGAGCACAGGAAAATTCACCCCTCCACTTT,CATSRAQENSPLHF
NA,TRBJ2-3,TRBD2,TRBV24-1,TGTGCCACCAGTGATTTGCAGCGGGGAAGCACAGATACGCAGTATTTT,CATSDLQRGSTDTQYF
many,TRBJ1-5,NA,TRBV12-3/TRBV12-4,TGTGCCAGCAGTTTTGGGGGCAATCAGCCCCAGCATTTT,CASSFGGNQPQHF
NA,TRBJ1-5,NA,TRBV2,TGTGCCAGCCGCGGGGGGGGCGAAAGCAATCAGCCCCAGCATTTT,CASRGGGESNQPQHF
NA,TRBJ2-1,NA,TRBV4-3,TGCGCCAGCAGCCAAGATCTTCGGGCCTCGGCTTACAATGAGCAGTTCTTC,CASSQDLRASAYNEQFF
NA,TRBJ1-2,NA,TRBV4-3,TGCGCCAGCAGCCAAAAACGGGAGGGGAGCAGCTACACCTTC,CASSQKREGSSYTF
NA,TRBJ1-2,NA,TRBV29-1,TGCAGCGCCCAGGTGAAGGCAAACTATGGCTACACCTTC,CSAQVKANYGYTF
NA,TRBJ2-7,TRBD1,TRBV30,TGTGCCTGGAGTGTAGGGACAGGAGTACCCTACGAGCAGTACTTC,CAWSVGTGVPYEQYF
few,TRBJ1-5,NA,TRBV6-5,TGTGCCAGCATTAGACAGATCAATCAGCCCCAGCATTTT,CASIRQINQPQHF
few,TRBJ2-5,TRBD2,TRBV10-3,TGTGCCATCAGTGAGTCTGTAGCGGGGAGCCAAGAGACCCAGTACTTC,CAISESVAGSQETQYF
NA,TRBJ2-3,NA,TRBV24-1,TGTGCCACCAGTGCGACGGAGACAGATACGCAGTATTTT,CATSATETDTQYF
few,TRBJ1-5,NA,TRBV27,TGTGCCAGCAGGAGGGAACCCTATAGCAATCAGCCCCAGCATTTT,CASRREPYSNQPQHF
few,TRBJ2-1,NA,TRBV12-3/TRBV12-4,TGTGCCAGCAGTGGGACTCTCAATGAGCAGTTCTTC,CASSGTLNEQFF
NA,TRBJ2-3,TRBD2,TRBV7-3,TGTGCCAGCAGCTCTGGAGCCCTAGCGGGGGGGACAGATACGCAGTATTTT,CASSSGALAGGTDTQYF
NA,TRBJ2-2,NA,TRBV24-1,TGTGCCACCAGTGATCCGTTCGGACAGCATGCCGGGGAGCTGTTTTTT,CATSDPFGQHAGELFF
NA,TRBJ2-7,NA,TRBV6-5,TGTGCCAGCAGTGAACTAGGCGAGAGCTCCTACGAGCAGTACTTC,CASSELGESSYEQYF
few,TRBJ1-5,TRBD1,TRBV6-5,TGTGCCAGCAGTTACTCGGCGGGACAGGGCCCCCAGCATTTT,CASSYSAGQGPQHF
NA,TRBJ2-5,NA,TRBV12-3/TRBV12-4,TGTGCCAGCAGTTTCGGTGACCGCTTCCAAGAGACCCAGTACTTC,CASSFGDRFQETQYF
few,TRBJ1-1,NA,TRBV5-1,TGCGCCAGCAGCTCTACGACAGACATGAACACTGAAGCTTTCTTT,CASSSTTDMNTEAFF
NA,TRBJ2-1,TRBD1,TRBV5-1,TGCGCCAGCAGCTTGCTAACAGGGGTCCGACTGACTACCAATGAGCAGTTCTTC,CASSLLTGVRLTTNEQFF
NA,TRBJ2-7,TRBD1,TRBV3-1,TGTGCCAGCAGCCCCCGGGACAGGGCATCAGAGCAGTACTTC,CASSPRDRASEQYF
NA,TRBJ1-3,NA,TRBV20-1,TGCAGTGCTAGAGACACGGCTGGAAACACCATATATTTT,CSARDTAGNTIYF
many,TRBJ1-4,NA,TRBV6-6,TGTGCCAGCACTCCGTGGGGGCACCTAGTTGCAACTAATGAAAAACTGTTTTTT,CASTPWGHLVATNEKLFF
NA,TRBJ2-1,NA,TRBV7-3,TGTGCCAGCAGCCCTAACGGGGGCTCCTACAATGAGCAGTTCTTC,CASSPNGGSYNEQFF
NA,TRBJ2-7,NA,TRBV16,TGTGCCAGCAGCCGGAGCTTCTCCTACGAGCAGTACTTC,CASSRSFSYEQYF
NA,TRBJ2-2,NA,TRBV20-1,TGCAGTGCCCGGGGCCCATTGACCGGGGAGCTGTTTTTT,CSARGPLTGELFF
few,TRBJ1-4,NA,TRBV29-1,TGCAGCGGTACCCTGCAGGGGACTAATGAAAAACTGTTTTTT,CSGTLQGTNEKLFF
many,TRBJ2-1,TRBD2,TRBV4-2,TGTGCCAGCAGCCAAGGAATAGCGGGGGACAATGAGCAGTTCTTC,CASSQGIAGDNEQFF
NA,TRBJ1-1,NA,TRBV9,TGTGCCAGCAGCGTAGTTCCGGGCGTAGAAGCTTTCTTT,CASSVVPGVEAFF
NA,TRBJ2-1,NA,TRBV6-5,TGTGCCAGCAGTTCCGAGAATGAGCAGTTCTTC,CASSSENEQFF
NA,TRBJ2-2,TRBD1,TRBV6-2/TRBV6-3,TGTGCCAGCAGCGAACAGGGGGCGCGGGTCACCGGGGAGCTGTTTTTT,CASSEQGARVTGELFF
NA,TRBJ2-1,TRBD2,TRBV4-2,TGTGCCAGCAGCCAAGAGCTAGCGGGGGTCTACAATGAGCAGTTCTTC,CASSQELAGVYNEQFF
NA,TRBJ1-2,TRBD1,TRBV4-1,TGCGCCAGCAGCCCGGACAGGGGACCTAACTATGGCTACACCTTC,CASSPDRGPNYGYTF
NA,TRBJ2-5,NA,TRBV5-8,TGTGCCAGCAGCGCTTCAGGGTTCGGGTTGACCCAGTACTTC,CASSASGFGLTQYF
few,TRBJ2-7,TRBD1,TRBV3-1,TGTGCCAGCAGCAAGACAGGGGGACGCTACGAGCAGTACTTC,CASSKTGGRYEQYF
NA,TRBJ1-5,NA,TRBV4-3,TGCGCCAGCAGCCAAGAACAGGGTAGCAATCAGCCCCAGCATTTT,CASSQEQGSNQPQHF
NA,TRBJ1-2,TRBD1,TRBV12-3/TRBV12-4,TGTGCCAGCAGCACCGGGACAGGGATCAACTATGGCTACACCTTC,CASSTGTGINYGYTF
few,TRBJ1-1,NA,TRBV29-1,TGCAGCGCCCATCGTGGAGGATCCACTGAAGCTTTCTTT,CSAHRGGSTEAFF
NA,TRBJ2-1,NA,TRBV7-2,TGTGCCAGCAGCTATCCCTCGCCATACAATGAGCAGTTCTTC,CASSYPSPYNEQFF
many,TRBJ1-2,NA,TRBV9,TGTGCCAGCAGCGTTTCGCCAGGCCAAGAGGGAAGTGGCTACACCTTC,CASSVSPGQEGSGYTF
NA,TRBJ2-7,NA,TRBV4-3,TGCGCCAGCAGCCTTGGGCTTTGGACGGGCAGACCCTACGAGCAGTACTTC,CASSLGLWTGRPYEQYF
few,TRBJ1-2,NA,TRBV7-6,TGTGCCAGCAGCGGTGGACTCATCTATGGCTACACCTTC,CASSGGLIYGYTF